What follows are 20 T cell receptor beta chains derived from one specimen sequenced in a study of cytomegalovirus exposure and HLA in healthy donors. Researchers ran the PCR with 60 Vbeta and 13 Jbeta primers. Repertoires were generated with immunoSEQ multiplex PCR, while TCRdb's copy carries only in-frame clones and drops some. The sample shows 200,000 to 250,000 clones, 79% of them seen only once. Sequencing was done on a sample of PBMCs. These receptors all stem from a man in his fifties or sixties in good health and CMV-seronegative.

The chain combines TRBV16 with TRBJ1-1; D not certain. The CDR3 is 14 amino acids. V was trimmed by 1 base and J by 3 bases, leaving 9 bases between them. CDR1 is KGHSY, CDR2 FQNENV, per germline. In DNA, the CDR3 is TGTGCCAGCAGCCAATACATGGGAGACACTGAAGCTTTCTTT. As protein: CASSQYMGDTEAFF.

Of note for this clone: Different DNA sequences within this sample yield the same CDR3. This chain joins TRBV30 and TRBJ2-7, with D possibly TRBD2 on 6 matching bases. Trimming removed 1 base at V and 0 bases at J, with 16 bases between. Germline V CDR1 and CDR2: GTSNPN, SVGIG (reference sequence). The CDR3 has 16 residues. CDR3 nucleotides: TGTGCCTGGAGTGGAAAGGGAGGAAAAACCTCCTACGAGCAGTACTTC. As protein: CAWSGKGGKTSYEQYF.

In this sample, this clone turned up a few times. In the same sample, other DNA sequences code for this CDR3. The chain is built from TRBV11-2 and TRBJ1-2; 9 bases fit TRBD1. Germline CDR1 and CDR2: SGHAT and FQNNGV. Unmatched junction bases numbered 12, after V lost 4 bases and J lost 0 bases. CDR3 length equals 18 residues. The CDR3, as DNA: TGTGCCAGCAGCTCGACACAGGGGGCCCCTGAGGCTAACTATGGCTACACCTTC. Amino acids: CASSSTQGAPEANYGYTF.

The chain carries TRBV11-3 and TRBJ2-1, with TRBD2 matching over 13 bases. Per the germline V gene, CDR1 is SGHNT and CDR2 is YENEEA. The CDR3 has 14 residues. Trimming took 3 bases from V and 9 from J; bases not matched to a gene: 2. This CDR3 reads CASSFTSGRAEQFF. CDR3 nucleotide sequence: TGTGCCAGCAGCTTCACTAGCGGGAGGGCTGAGCAGTTCTTC.

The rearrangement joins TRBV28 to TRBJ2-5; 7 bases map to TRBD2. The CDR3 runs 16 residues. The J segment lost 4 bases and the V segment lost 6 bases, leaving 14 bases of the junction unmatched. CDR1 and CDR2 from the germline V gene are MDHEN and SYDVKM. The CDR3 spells CASRPEWGGLGETQYF. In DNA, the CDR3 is TGTGCCAGCAGGCCCGAATGGGGGGGATTGGGAGAGACCCAGTACTTC.

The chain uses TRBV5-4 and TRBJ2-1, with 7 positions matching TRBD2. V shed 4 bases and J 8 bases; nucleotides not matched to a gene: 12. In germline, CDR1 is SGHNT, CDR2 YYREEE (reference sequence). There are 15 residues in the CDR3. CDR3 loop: CASSAGVAGRDEQFF. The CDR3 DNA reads TGTGCCAGCAGCGCGGGGGTCGCGGGGAGGGATGAGCAGTTCTTC. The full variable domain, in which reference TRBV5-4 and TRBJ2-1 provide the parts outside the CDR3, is ETGVTQSPTHLIKTRGQQVTLRCSSQSGHNTVSWYQQALGQGPQFIFQYYREEENGRGNFPPRFSGLQFPNYSSELNVNALELDDSALYLCASSAGVAGRDEQFFGPGTRLTVL.

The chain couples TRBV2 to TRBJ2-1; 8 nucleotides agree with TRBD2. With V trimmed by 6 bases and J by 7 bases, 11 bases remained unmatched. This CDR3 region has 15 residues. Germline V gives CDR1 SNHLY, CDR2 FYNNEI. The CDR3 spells CASRAEREYMNEQFF. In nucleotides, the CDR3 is TGTGCCAGCAGGGCGGAGCGGGAGTACATGAATGAGCAGTTCTTC.

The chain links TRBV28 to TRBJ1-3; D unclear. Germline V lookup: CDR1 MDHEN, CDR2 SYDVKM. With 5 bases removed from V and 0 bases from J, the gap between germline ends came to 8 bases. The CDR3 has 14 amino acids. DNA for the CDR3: TGTGCCAGCAGTATTGGAGGCTCTGGAAACACCATATATTTT. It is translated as CASSIGGSGNTIYF.

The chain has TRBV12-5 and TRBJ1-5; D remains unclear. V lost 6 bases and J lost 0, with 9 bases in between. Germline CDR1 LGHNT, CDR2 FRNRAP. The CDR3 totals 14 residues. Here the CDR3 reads CASGPGFSNQPQHF. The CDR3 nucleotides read TGTGCTAGTGGACCGGGGTTTAGCAATCAGCCCCAGCATTTT.

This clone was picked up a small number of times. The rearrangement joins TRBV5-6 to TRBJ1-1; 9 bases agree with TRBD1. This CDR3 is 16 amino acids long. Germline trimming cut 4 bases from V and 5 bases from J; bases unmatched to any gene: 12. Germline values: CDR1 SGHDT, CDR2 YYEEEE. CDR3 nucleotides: TGTGCCAGCAGCCGACCGCTGACAGGGGGGAGGACTGAAGCTTTCTTT. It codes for CASSRPLTGGRTEAFF.

CDR3 amino acids: CASSRERQGDYEQYF. The CDR3 DNA sequence: TGTGCCAGCAGCCGGGAAAGACAGGGAGACTACGAGCAGTACTTC. This sequence joins TRBV4-2 and TRBJ2-5, with TRBD1 identical over 7 bases. The J call is in doubt because the DNA end fits TRBJ2-7 better. CDR3 length equals 15 residues. Germline lookup yields CDR1 LGHNA and CDR2 YNFKEQ.

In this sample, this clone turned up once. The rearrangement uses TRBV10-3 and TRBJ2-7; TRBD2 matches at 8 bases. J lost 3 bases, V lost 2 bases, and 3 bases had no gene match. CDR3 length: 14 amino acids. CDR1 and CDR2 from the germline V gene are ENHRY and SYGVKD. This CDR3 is CAISEERESYEQYF. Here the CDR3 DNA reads TGTGCCATCAGTGAGGAGCGGGAGAGCTACGAGCAGTACTTC.

The CDR3 here is CAWSFPSVAKNIQYF. As DNA, the CDR3 is TGTGCCTGGAGTTTTCCTAGCGTAGCCAAAAACATTCAGTACTTC. The chain carries TRBV30 and TRBJ2-4; perhaps TRBD2 as D (6 bases). The V gene's germline CDR1 is GTSNPN and CDR2 SVGIG (reference sequence). Trimming cost V 2 bases and J 0 bases, with 11 bases left between them. This CDR3 region has 15 residues.

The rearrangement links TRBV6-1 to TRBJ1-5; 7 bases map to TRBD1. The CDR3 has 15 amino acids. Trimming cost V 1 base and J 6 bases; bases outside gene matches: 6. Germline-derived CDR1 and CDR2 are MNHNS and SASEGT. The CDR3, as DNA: TGTGCCAGCAGTGAAGAGGAAGGGGGCGGTCAGCCCCAGCATTTT. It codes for CASSEEEGGGQPQHF.

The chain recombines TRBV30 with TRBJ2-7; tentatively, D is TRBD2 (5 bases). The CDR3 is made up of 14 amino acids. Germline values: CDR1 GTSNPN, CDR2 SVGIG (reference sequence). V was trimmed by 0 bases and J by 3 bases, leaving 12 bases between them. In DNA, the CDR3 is TGTGCCTGGAGTGTACTAGGAGGCAACTACGAGCAGTACTTC. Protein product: CAWSVLGGNYEQYF.

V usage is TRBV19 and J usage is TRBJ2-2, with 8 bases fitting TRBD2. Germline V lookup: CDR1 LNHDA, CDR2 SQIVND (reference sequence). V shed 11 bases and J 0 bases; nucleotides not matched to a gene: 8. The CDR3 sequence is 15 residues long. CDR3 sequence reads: CASKRLASNTGELFF. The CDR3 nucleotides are TGTGCCTCCAAAAGACTAGCGTCGAACACCGGGGAGCTGTTTTTT.

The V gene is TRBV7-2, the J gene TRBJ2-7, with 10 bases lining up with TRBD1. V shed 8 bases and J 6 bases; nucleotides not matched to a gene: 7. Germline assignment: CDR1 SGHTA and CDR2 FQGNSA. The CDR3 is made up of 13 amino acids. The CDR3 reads CASVGTGVGEQYF. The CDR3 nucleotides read TGTGCCAGCGTCGGGACAGGGGTAGGCGAGCAGTACTTC.

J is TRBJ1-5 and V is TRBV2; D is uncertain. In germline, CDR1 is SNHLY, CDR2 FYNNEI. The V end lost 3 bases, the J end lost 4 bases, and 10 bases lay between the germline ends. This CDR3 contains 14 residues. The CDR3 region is CASSDSFFNQPQHF. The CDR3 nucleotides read TGTGCCAGCAGTGACAGTTTTTTTAATCAGCCCCAGCATTTT.

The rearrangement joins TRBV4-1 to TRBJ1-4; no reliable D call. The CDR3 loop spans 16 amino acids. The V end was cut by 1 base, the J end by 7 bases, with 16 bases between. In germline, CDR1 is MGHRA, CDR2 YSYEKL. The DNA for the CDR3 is TGCGCCAGCAGCCAAGGTCCCCTCAGGTTAGGTGAAAAACTGTTTTTT. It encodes CASSQGPLRLGEKLFF.

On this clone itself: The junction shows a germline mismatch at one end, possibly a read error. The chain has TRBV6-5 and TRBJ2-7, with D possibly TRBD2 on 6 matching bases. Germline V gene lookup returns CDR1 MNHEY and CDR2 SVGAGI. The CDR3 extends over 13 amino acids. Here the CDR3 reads CASSYSKYYGRNF. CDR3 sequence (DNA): TGTGCCAGCAGTTACTCGAAATATTACGGGAGAAACTTC.